The clone carrying this T cell receptor beta chain turned up a few times. The antigen remains unidentified. The entry originates in a study of T-cell memory formation after mild COVID-19. About the study: Among the donors, TCR clusters were largely specific to each donor. Study observations and caveats: The finding that pre-infection memory included some responding clones suggested that cross-reactive memory joined. Later expanders leaned toward CD4+, whereas clones contracting from day 15 to 85 were balanced CD4/CD8.

CDR3 size: 11 residues. V was trimmed by 7 bases and J by 4 bases, leaving 4 bases between them. TCRdb re-analysed the 5' RACE reads in MiXCR, keeping a single row per CDR3 protein. The sample records some 82,000 distinct CDR3 sequences, about 13% being singletons. The sample comprised PBMCs or a T cell subset sorted from them (not recorded which). The chain joins TRBV12-3 or TRBV12-4 to TRBJ2-2, with D unresolved. This clonotype was sampled from a man aged 18 to 29 who had mild COVID-19 (a few samples of this study predate the infection). Cell type and time point are not known. CDR3 sequence: CASTLTGELFF. In DNA, the CDR3 is TGTGCCAGCACCCTCACCGGGGAGCTGTTTTTT.